This TCR beta chain appears in the sequencing data of a study of brain T cells in children with intractable seizures. Points on this clone: Its cognate antigen is unknown.

Sequencing was limited to surgery cases with top T cell transcript signatures in brain tissue. V lost 5 bases, J lost 7 bases, and 18 bases lay in between. CDR1 is MDHEN, CDR2 SYDVKM, per germline. The length of the CDR3 is 14 residues. Notes on the study in general: Viral specificity was inferred only from CDR3 similarity; HCMV serostatus was unknown.

TCRdb keeps only in-frame clones here, not all; method: immunoSEQ multiplex PCR. The sample holds under 150,000 clones, roughly 94% seen once. The chain carries TRBV28 and TRBJ2-7; maybe TRBD2 (6 bases). This TCR derives from a boy in the first two years of life with hemimegalencephaly and intractable seizures. The sequenced sample was peripheral blood, obtained at surgery. Written as DNA, the CDR3 is TGTGCCAGCAGTCCGGGACTGGGTAGGAGAGAGCAGTACTTC. Translating gives CASSPGLGRREQYF.